One T cell receptor beta chain is described in this entry. Its antigen is unknown. It has no much larger one-base neighbor in the sample; base qualities were not kept. The data belong to a study of cytomegalovirus exposure and HLA in healthy donors (dated by TCRdb to the late 2010s). About the investigation overall: According to a later analysis, the 120 or so validation repertoires were produced on the same platform as the roughly 720 repertoires of the first cohort. To predict cytomegalovirus infection status, the study brought together high-throughput TCR immunosequencing, statistical association of individual TCRs with disease status, and machine learning. The study aimed to test whether cataloging public T cell receptors could reveal signatures of past pathogen exposure. In addition to the first cohort of 666 subjects, a separate validation cohort of 120 different subjects was used.

Library generation was performed with the immunoSEQ multiplex PCR assay. Concerning the study's data processing: A statistical classification framework was built for diagnosing cytomegalovirus status from the catalog of TCR beta chain sequences. TCRdb provides this immuneACCESS table in a form limited to in-frame rearrangements. Some clones are lacking; in checked studies, under half of them reflect an unresolved V gene, and why the rest are absent is not known. V, J and clone size are taken as reported in that table, and D and trimming were inferred from the DNA itself. This sample comprises 180,000 or so clones, more than 65% of them detected only once. The biggest ten clones account for 13% of the sample. General conclusions and limits of the study: Of the cluster scores, around 95% were above 0 in a later analysis, which found that TCRs clustered in the first cohort also tended to co-occur in the 120 validation repertoires. The classifier was reported to diagnose cytomegalovirus status with high specificity and sensitivity in both the original and validation cohorts. The authors suggested that the approach could potentially be extended to other disease states and immunological phenotypes. Across donors, most TCR sequences were observed very rarely, whereas some public TCRs were present in many individuals. In vitro tests confirmed that a few of the cytomegalovirus-associated TCR beta chains recognize cytomegalovirus antigens. The study listed 164 TCR beta chains as associated with cytomegalovirus. The validation cohort had no HLA typing available for a later analysis, so co-occurrence within that cohort was assessed over all 120 or so repertoires.

Donors formed part of the validation cohort, which comprised 120 or so subjects and was distinct from the first cohort of under 850 subjects. The germline V gene encodes CDR1 LNHNV and CDR2 YYDKDF (reference sequence). V is reduced by 1 base and J by 7 bases, leaving a spacing of 7 bases between them. Counted from cysteine to phenylalanine, this CDR3 has 12 amino acids. CDR3 DNA is the only sequence kept; it has 36 bases, read in frame from the first base. The sequenced sample consisted of PBMCs. This chain is built from TRBV15 and TRBJ2-5, and the D gene may be TRBD2, 5 bases matching. The receptor comes from a woman younger than 45 in good health and CMV-seropositive. The DNA reads as follows: TGTGCCACCAGCAGAGTTGAGGGGACCCAGTACTTC. Its translation is CATSRVEGTQYF.